This TCR beta chain stems from a study of T cell repertoires in cytomegalovirus infection. Study details: CMV epitopes that were recently identified and HLA-C-restricted were used alongside well-studied HLA-B-restricted ones. Public TCR beta signature analysis indicated the presence of both CMV infection and matching HLA type.

General study findings and limits: The ex vivo response showed dominance by HLA-C-restricted CMV-specific TCR beta clonotypes. Cumulated frequencies of public TCR beta families served to identify carriers of CMV plus the relevant HLA.

This CDR3 has 14 residues. The germline CDR1 and CDR2 sequences are ENHRY and SYGVKD. The V gene end was trimmed by 6 bases and the J gene end by 6 bases; junction bases not matched to a gene: 5. Using its own MiXCR run on the reads, TCRdb lists one record per CDR3 protein. Of some 500,000 distinct CDR3 sequences listed, 30% to 35% are singletons. In regard to this clonotype: Its antigen is unknown.

The receptor's source is a human donor in good health (CMV status not recorded). Some clones in this sample may be carry-over from other donors' samples. The J gene is TRBJ2-2, the V gene TRBV10-3; 9 nucleotides agree with TRBD2. The sample was cultured PBMCs, taken from culture after CMV antigen stimulation. CDR3 amino acids: CAIRPPSGAGELFF. Written as DNA, the CDR3 is TGTGCCATCAGACCGCCTAGCGGGGCCGGGGAGCTGTTTTTT.